This T cell receptor (beta chain) was sequenced for a study of blood T cell repertoires in COVID-19. In the authors' methods: Cell counts per sample came from amplifying reference gene primers. Profiled with immunoSEQ multiplex PCR; TCRdb holds only in-frame clones, not every one. V and J calls and clone size follow that table, whereas D and trimming were derived from the DNA. The sample includes 300,000 or so clones, around 89% seen only once; the top ten take roughly 6.5%. Per germline, CDR1 MNHEY and CDR2 SVGAGI. The germline V and J ends were trimmed by 6 bases and 0 bases, with 8 bases remaining between them. This CDR3 has 13 residues.

The source material was peripheral blood. This receptor was identified in a young man who had recovered from COVID-19. The V and J genes are TRBV6-5 and TRBJ1-1; maybe TRBD1 (5 bases). The CDR3 DNA sequence: TGTGCCAGCAGGGCAGGGATGAACACTGAAGCTTTCTTT. Protein sequence: CASRAGMNTEAFF.